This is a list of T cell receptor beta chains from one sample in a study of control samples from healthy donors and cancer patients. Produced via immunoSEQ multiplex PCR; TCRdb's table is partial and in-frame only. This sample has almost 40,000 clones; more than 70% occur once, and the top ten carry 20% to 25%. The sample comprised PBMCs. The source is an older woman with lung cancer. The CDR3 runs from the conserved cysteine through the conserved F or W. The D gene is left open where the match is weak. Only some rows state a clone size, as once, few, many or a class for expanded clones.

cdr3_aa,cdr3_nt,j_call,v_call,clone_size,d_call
CASSLREGRGETQYF,TGTGCCAGCAGTTTACGGGAGGGAAGGGGCGAGACCCAGTACTTC,TRBJ2-5,TRBV27,.,TRBD2
CASTSRRCQGRTGELFF,TGCGCCAGCACCTCACGGCGTTGCCAGGGGCGGACCGGGGAGCTGTTTTTT,TRBJ2-2,TRBV10-1,.,.
CASGLNYPNTGELFF,TGTGCTAGTGGTTTGAACTACCCTAACACCGGGGAGCTGTTTTTT,TRBJ2-2,TRBV12-5,.,.
CASSELGNNYGYTF,TGTGCCAGCAGTGAGCTGGGCAATAACTATGGCTACACCTTC,TRBJ1-2,TRBV6-1,.,.
CASSPASGGSSYEQYF,TGTGCCAGCAGTCCGGCTAGCGGGGGCTCCTCCTACGAGCAGTACTTC,TRBJ2-7,TRBV2,.,TRBD2
CASSTTRADTQYF,TGTGCCAGCAGCACGACCCGGGCAGATACGCAGTATTTT,TRBJ2-3,TRBV7-2,.,.
CASSLTENAEAFF,TGTGCCAGCAGTTTAACAGAGAACGCTGAAGCTTTCTTT,TRBJ1-1,TRBV27,.,.
CASSSSGNPNIQYF,TGTGCCAGCAGCTCGTCCGGGAATCCAAACATTCAGTACTTC,TRBJ2-4,TRBV7-9,.,.
CASSRPSGSNTGELFF,TGTGCCAGCAGCCGACCTAGCGGGAGTAACACCGGGGAGCTGTTTTTT,TRBJ2-2,TRBV4-2,once,TRBD2
CASSDQGEGNTIYF,TGTGCCAGCAGCGACCAGGGGGAAGGAAACACCATATATTTT,TRBJ1-3,TRBV11-2,.,TRBD1
CATEEGWGGNQPQHF,TGTGCCACCGAGGAGGGATGGGGGGGCAATCAGCCCCAGCATTTT,TRBJ1-5,TRBV7-8,.,.
CSVEKVRVHRGAVF,TGCAGCGTTGAAAAGGTGAGGGTTCACCGGGGAGCTGTTTTT,TRBJ2-2,TRBV29-1,.,.
CASSSLGGGTGELFF,TGTGCCAGCAGCTCTCTTGGGGGTGGTACCGGGGAGCTGTTTTTT,TRBJ2-2,TRBV9,.,.
CASILTRGAGTEAFF,TGTGCCAGCATCCTAACGCGGGGGGCTGGCACTGAAGCTTTCTTT,TRBJ1-1,TRBV6-5,once,.
CASSSYRVGNEKLFF,TGTGCCAGCAGCTCCTACAGGGTCGGTAATGAAAAACTGTTTTTT,TRBJ1-4,TRBV7-8,.,.
CATSSGSDRSYGYTF,TGTGCCACCAGCAGCGGCTCGGACAGGTCCTATGGCTACACCTTC,TRBJ1-2,TRBV15,.,TRBD1
CASSVGKGQTQPQHF,TGTGCCAGCAGCGTAGGGAAGGGACAGACTCAGCCCCAGCATTTT,TRBJ1-5,TRBV9,.,TRBD1
CASSLVGNMNTEAFF,TGTGCCAGCAGCTTAGTAGGGAACATGAACACTGAAGCTTTCTTT,TRBJ1-1,TRBV5-5,few,.
CASGAGAAGANVLTF,TGTGCTAGTGGTGCCGGGGCTGCTGGGGCCAACGTCCTGACTTTC,TRBJ2-6,TRBV12-5,.,.
CASSPGRHVDQPQHF,TGTGCCAGCAGCCCCGGCAGGCATGTTGATCAGCCCCAGCATTTT,TRBJ1-5,TRBV7-8,.,.
CAISEGGIYEQYF,TGTGCCATCAGTGAGGGGGGCATCTACGAGCAGTACTTC,TRBJ2-7,TRBV10-3,.,.
CASSLGGTGDYEQYF,TGTGCCAGCAGCTTAGGTGGGACAGGGGATTACGAGCAGTACTTC,TRBJ2-7,TRBV13,.,TRBD1
CASSGLVLNEQFF,TGTGCCAGCTCCGGACTAGTCCTAAATGAGCAGTTCTTC,TRBJ2-1,TRBV6-5,.,TRBD2
CASSPGGGYYEQYF,TGTGCCAGCAGCCCTGGGGGTGGCTACTACGAGCAGTACTTC,TRBJ2-7,TRBV14,.,.
CACLGLEMRYTF,TGTGCCTGTCTTGGCCTCGAGATGCGCTACACCTTC,TRBJ1-2,TRBV30,.,.
CASSSGTGAYNEQFF,TGTGCCAGCAGCTCCGGGACAGGGGCCTACAATGAGCAGTTCTTC,TRBJ2-1,TRBV7-9,.,TRBD1
CASRRTGGAGNTIYF,TGTGCCAGCAGGAGGACAGGGGGGGCTGGAAACACCATATATTTT,TRBJ1-3,TRBV2,.,TRBD1
CASSASLADTQYF,TGTGCCAGCAGTGCCTCTTTAGCAGATACGCAGTATTTT,TRBJ2-3,TRBV2,.,.
CSVEGLNYGYTF,TGCAGCGTTGAAGGTCTAAACTATGGCTACACCTTC,TRBJ1-2,TRBV29-1,.,.
CASLKGGSMSYGYTF,TGTGCCAGTCTCAAAGGGGGCAGTATGTCCTATGGCTACACCTTC,TRBJ1-2,TRBV19,.,TRBD1
CASSLGSEGYTF,TGTGCCAGCAGCTTAGGGTCCGAAGGCTACACCTTC,TRBJ1-2,TRBV7-9,.,.
CASNHRGLNYEQYF,TGTGCCAGTAACCACAGGGGGCTCAATTACGAGCAGTACTTC,TRBJ2-7,TRBV19,.,TRBD1
CASSDRSGGKHGADTQYF,TGCGCCAGCAGTGACAGGTCGGGAGGGAAGCACGGCGCAGATACGCAGTATTTT,TRBJ2-3,TRBV10-2,.,TRBD2
CASSQFARVEAFF,TGTGCCAGCAGCCAGTTTGCGAGGGTGGAAGCTTTCTTT,TRBJ1-1,TRBV14,.,.
CASSERGLTDTQYF,TGTGCCAGCAGTGAAAGGGGGCTCACAGATACGCAGTATTTT,TRBJ2-3,TRBV6-1,.,TRBD1
CASSIDHRGEQFF,TGTGCCAGTAGTATAGATCACCGGGGCGAGCAGTTCTTC,TRBJ2-1,TRBV19,once,.
CASSPLPGQNANTGELFF,TGTGCCAGCAGCCCTCTACCGGGACAGAACGCGAACACCGGGGAGCTGTTTTTT,TRBJ2-2,TRBV3-1/TRBV3-2,.,TRBD1
CASSYSRGQGSPEAFF,TGTGCCAGCAGTTACTCGAGGGGACAGGGGAGTCCTGAAGCTTTCTTT,TRBJ1-1,TRBV6-2/TRBV6-3,.,TRBD1
CASSLRDGQTQYF,TGTGCCAGCAGTTTGAGGGACGGACAGACCCAGTACTTC,TRBJ2-5,TRBV12-3/TRBV12-4,.,.
CASSLGGDTQYF,TGTGCCAGCAGTTTAGGGGGAGATACGCAGTATTTT,TRBJ2-3,TRBV28,.,.
CASSAWDSTDTQYF,TGTGCCAGTAGTGCCTGGGACAGTACAGATACGCAGTATTTT,TRBJ2-3,TRBV19,.,TRBD1
CASSIGQGLSVGHF,TGTGCCAGTAGTATTGGGCAGGGCCTCTCCGTAGGACATTTT,TRBJ1-5,TRBV19,.,.
CASSLQSGTSNEQFF,TGTGCCAGCAGCCTTCAATCCGGGACTAGCAATGAGCAGTTCTTC,TRBJ2-1,TRBV7-2,.,TRBD2
CASSLFGTGASGNTIYF,TGTGCCAGCAGCTTATTCGGGACAGGGGCATCTGGAAACACCATATATTTT,TRBJ1-3,TRBV7-9,.,TRBD1
CASGLDRGLSEAFF,TGTGCTAGTGGTTTAGACAGGGGGCTGTCTGAAGCTTTCTTT,TRBJ1-1,TRBV12-5,.,TRBD1
CASTLRYGGYTF,TGTGCCAGCACCCTCCGGTACGGAGGCTACACCTTC,TRBJ1-2,TRBV2,.,.
CASSIIGSQPQHF,TGTGCCAGTAGTATCATAGGGAGTCAGCCCCAGCATTTT,TRBJ1-5,TRBV19,few,.
CASSLIWRDGYTF,TGTGCCAGCAGCTTAATATGGCGGGACGGCTACACCTTC,TRBJ1-2,TRBV7-2,.,.
CASSIGFRQTNTEAFF,TGTGCCAGTAGTATAGGATTCAGACAGACGAACACTGAAGCTTTCTTT,TRBJ1-1,TRBV19,.,.
CASSLTVGSSYNEQFF,TGTGCCAGCAGCTTAACTGTCGGGAGCTCCTACAATGAGCAGTTCTTC,TRBJ2-1,TRBV7-3,.,.
CASRVQGPGELFF,TGTGCCAGCAGGGTACAGGGGCCCGGGGAGCTGTTTTTT,TRBJ2-2,TRBV25-1,.,TRBD1
CASNDPRTDTQYF,TGTGCCAGCAACGACCCCCGCACAGATACGCAGTATTTT,TRBJ2-3,TRBV2,.,.
CSVVLGYNEQFF,TGCAGCGTTGTGCTAGGCTACAATGAGCAGTTCTTC,TRBJ2-1,TRBV29-1,.,.